These 16 T cell receptor beta chains originate from one sample sequenced in a study of blood T cell repertoires in COVID-19. Measured with immunoSEQ multiplex PCR; TCRdb has only the in-frame clones, and not every one. The profile shows hundreds of thousands of clones, approximately 81% of them singletons. Sequenced material: peripheral blood. The receptors were gathered from a young man with active or convalescent COVID-19.

The chain couples TRBV4-2 to TRBJ2-7, with 8 positions matching TRBD1. The germline CDR1 and CDR2 sequences are LGHNA and YNFKEQ. V lost 1 base to trimming and J lost 4 bases; unmatched junction nucleotides: 6. The CDR3 extends over 15 amino acids. The CDR3 here is CASSQARQGAYEQYF. CDR3 coding DNA: TGTGCCAGCAGCCAAGCGCGGCAGGGGGCTTACGAGCAGTACTTC.

The sample holds one count of this clone. V and J are TRBV4-1 and TRBJ2-1; D is ambiguous. Germline CDR1 and CDR2: MGHRA and YSYEKL. V lost 4 bases and J 9 bases, leaving 13 bases between the germline ends. This CDR3 has 13 amino acids. As DNA, the CDR3 is TGCGCCAGCAGCCTTCTAGTGACGAGTGAGCAGTTCTTC. Amino acids: CASSLLVTSEQFF.

The table lists this clone with a count of one. Compared with germline, one end of the junction differs, possibly owing to a read error. The chain has TRBV28 and TRBJ1-1; 7 nucleotides line up with TRBD1. Looked up from germline, CDR1 is MDHEN and CDR2 is SYDVKM. This CDR3 is built from 14 residues. Written as DNA, the CDR3 is TGTGCCAGCAGTGTCGACAGGGTTGGCGGAAGGAAGATCTTT. It yields the protein CASSVDRVGGRKIF.

This clone was found a few times. The rearrangement links TRBV5-4 to TRBJ2-5; 12 bases align to TRBD2. There are 14 residues in the CDR3. Trimming took 6 bases from V and 4 from J; bases not matched to a gene: 4. Germline CDR1 reads SGHNT; CDR2 reads YYREEE (reference sequence). Here the CDR3 DNA reads TGTGCCAGCACCACGACTAGCGGGGGAGAGACCCAGTACTTC. The encoded protein is CASTTTSGGETQYF.

The genes are TRBV11-2 and TRBJ1-4; TRBD1 agrees at 8 bases. Germline-derived CDR1 and CDR2 are SGHAT and FQNNGV. V dropped 0 bases and J dropped 8; count of bases not matched to a gene: 5. CDR3 length: 15 residues. Written as DNA, the CDR3 is TGTGCCAGCAGCTTAGAGCAGGGGGCGTCGGAAAAACTGTTTTTT. Encoded protein: CASSLEQGASEKLFF.

This rearrangement joins TRBV6-2 or TRBV6-3 to TRBJ2-7; perhaps TRBD2 as D (6 bases). Per the germline V gene, CDR1 is MNHEY and CDR2 is SVGEGT. The CDR3 loop spans 14 amino acids. V gave up 5 bases and J gave up 0 bases, with 11 bases separating them. The CDR3 here is CASSSSGGSYEQYF. CDR3 in DNA: TGTGCCAGCAGTAGTAGCGGTGGCTCCTACGAGCAGTACTTC.

The gene calls are TRBV20-1 and TRBJ2-5; D uncertain. This CDR3 has 11 amino acids. CDR1 is DFQATT and CDR2 is SNEGSKA in the germline V gene (reference sequence). V shed 3 bases and J shed 1 base, with 3 bases lying between them. In DNA form, the CDR3 reads TGCAGTGCTAGCGGCCAAGAGACCCAGTACTTC. Its translation: CSASGQETQYF.

The rearrangement uses TRBV21-1 and TRBJ1-2; the D segment call TRBD1 is taken from the table without a DNA check. TRBV21-1 constitutes a pseudogene. The CDR3 is made up of 16 amino acids. The CDR3 loop is CASSMGDSLTSYGYTF. In DNA, the CDR3 is TGTGCCAGCAGCATGGGGGACAGCCTCACTTCCTATGGCTACACCTTC.

The chain is built from TRBV21-1 and TRBJ2-2; the tabulated D call, TRBD2, remains unverified against the DNA. TRBV21-1 is tagged as a pseudogene. The CDR3 runs to 18 residues. The CDR3: CASSKAGLAGVITGELFF. DNA for the CDR3: TGTGCCAGCAGCAAAGCGGGACTAGCGGGAGTTATCACCGGGGAGCTGTTTTTT.

CDR3 in DNA: TGTGCCAGTAGTGCGGGGGTCTATGGCTACACCTTC. Encoded protein: CASSAGVYGYTF. This chain uses TRBV19 with TRBJ1-2, with D possibly being TRBD1 (5 bases). The CDR3 runs to 12 residues. CDR1 is LNHDA, CDR2 SQIVND, per germline (reference sequence). With 5 bases removed from V and 4 bases from J, the gap between germline ends came to 8 bases.

The chain carries TRBV30 and TRBJ1-6; no firm D call. The germline V gene encodes CDR1 GTSNPN and CDR2 SVGIG (reference sequence). This CDR3 is 15 amino acids long. V shed 3 bases and J shed 3 bases, with 12 bases lying between them. CDR3 nucleotides: TGTGCCTGGAGCCCTTTGGGAGGCTATAATTCACCCCTCCACTTT. Its protein product is CAWSPLGGYNSPLHF.

This clone has a handful of counts. CDR3 DNA sequence: TGTGCCAGCAGCTTGACAGGGGAACGGCTCAATGAGCAGTTCTTC. As protein: CASSLTGERLNEQFF. J is TRBJ2-1 and V is TRBV7-3, with 8 positions matching TRBD1. This CDR3 is 15 amino acids long. Germline loops: CDR1 SGHTA, CDR2 FQGTGA. The junction had 7 bases not matched to a gene; V was cut back by 3 bases and J by 6 bases.

The chain combines TRBV24-1 with TRBJ2-5, with TRBD2 identical over 12 bases. Losses at the gene ends were 1 base for V and 1 base for J; bases not matched to a gene: 0. This CDR3 has 16 residues. Germline V CDR1 and CDR2: KGHDR, SFDVKD. CDR3 sequence: CATSDLLAGGQETQYF. The CDR3 DNA reads as TGTGCCACCAGTGATTTACTAGCGGGAGGCCAAGAGACCCAGTACTTC.

V is TRBV27 and J is TRBJ2-7, with TRBD1 identical over 8 bases. CDR3 length equals 14 residues. The J segment lost 5 bases and the V segment lost 5 bases, leaving 8 bases of the junction unmatched. In germline, CDR1 is MNHEY, CDR2 SMNVEV (reference sequence). CDR3 sequence reads: CASSPADRVHEQYF. The CDR3 DNA is TGTGCCAGCAGTCCAGCGGACAGGGTTCACGAGCAGTACTTC.

The chain is built from TRBV6-5 and TRBJ2-5, with D possibly TRBD1 on 5 matching bases. The CDR3 has 14 residues. V gave up 2 bases and J gave up 5 bases, with 12 bases separating them. CDR1 and CDR2 (germline): MNHEY, SVGAGI. CDR3 protein: CASSYARVGETQYF. The CDR3 nucleotides read TGTGCCAGCAGTTACGCCAGGGTGGGGGAGACCCAGTACTTC.

CDR3 sequence reads: CASRQTSGPTGELFF. The DNA of the CDR3 is TGTGCCAGCCGGCAGACTAGCGGGCCAACCGGGGAGCTGTTTTTT. The chain is built from TRBV7-6 and TRBJ2-2; 10 bases map to TRBD2. J lost 5 bases, V lost 8 bases, and 8 bases had no gene match. The germline V gene has CDR1 SGHVS and CDR2 FNYEAQ. The CDR3 runs 15 residues.